The 24 T cell receptor beta chains in this list originate from one sample, sequenced in a study of siplizumab effects on memory and regulatory T cells. Sequencing used immunoSEQ multiplex PCR; TCRdb keeps in-frame clones, though not all of them. The sample yields 100,000 or so clones, 92% seen once. Sequenced sample: Tregs sorted from blood. Receptors were obtained from a human donor in good health.

The CDR3 sequence is CASSSTGIWGYTF. CDR3 DNA: TGTGCCAGCAGTTCGACGGGCATTTGGGGCTACACCTTC. The chain uses TRBV6-5 and TRBJ1-2; D gene unclear. V lost 4 bases, J lost 8 bases, and 14 bases lay in between. This CDR3 spans 13 amino acids. Germline V lookup: CDR1 MNHEY, CDR2 SVGAGI.

In DNA form, the CDR3 reads TGTGCCAGCAGTTCCTACCGGGGGGCGGGAGGGTCATACAATGAGCAGTTCTTC. Its translation: CASSSYRGAGGSYNEQFF. V and J are TRBV28 and TRBJ2-1; TRBD2 agrees at 9 bases. Trimming cost V 4 bases and J 4 bases; bases outside gene matches: 14. Germline V lookup: CDR1 MDHEN, CDR2 SYDVKM. CDR3 length equals 18 residues.

The rearrangement joins TRBV19 to TRBJ2-3; D is possibly TRBD2 (5 bases). The CDR3 loop spans 14 amino acids. Germline V gene lookup returns CDR1 LNHDA and CDR2 SQIVND (reference sequence). V lost 5 bases and J lost 2, with 11 bases in between. In DNA form, the CDR3 reads TGTGCCAGTAGTGTAGCGCGAAACACAGATACGCAGTATTTT. This translates into CASSVARNTDTQYF.

Points on this clone: The same CDR3 can be traced to other DNA sequences in this sample. V is TRBV7-9 and J is TRBJ2-5; D unresolved. Per germline, CDR1 SEHNR and CDR2 FQNEAQ (reference sequence). V was shortened by 1 base and J by 4 bases, with 7 bases between the two germline ends. This CDR3 is 13 amino acids long. The CDR3 sequence: CASSLGLGETQYF. The CDR3 region has the DNA TGTGCCAGCAGCTTAGGTTTAGGAGAGACCCAGTACTTC.

CDR3 coding DNA: TGTGCCAGCAGGTGGACAGGGGGGTACGAGCAGTACTTC. It specifies CASRWTGGYEQYF. The V gene is TRBV6-5, the J gene TRBJ2-7, with 10 positions matching TRBD1. The CDR3 spans 13 residues. The junction had 3 bases not matched to a gene; V was cut back by 6 bases and J by 4 bases. Germline loops: CDR1 MNHEY, CDR2 SVGAGI.

The rearrangement links TRBV5-1 to TRBJ2-3, with 7 bases matching TRBD1. J gave up 7 bases and V 7 bases, and 9 bases lay outside the gene matches. Germline loops: CDR1 SGHRS, CDR2 YFSETQ. The CDR3 consists of 13 residues. The CDR3 here is CASDDRVGNTQYF. The CDR3 DNA reads as TGCGCCAGCGACGACAGGGTGGGAAATACGCAGTATTTT.

The J gene is TRBJ2-1, the V gene TRBV7-9; D is possibly TRBD2 (5 bases). CDR3 length: 17 residues. The V gene's germline CDR1 is SEHNR and CDR2 FQNEAQ (reference sequence). V was shortened by 5 bases and J by 0 bases, with 17 bases between the two germline ends. The CDR3 region has the DNA TGTGCCAGCAGCCGGGAAAAAGGTTCTAGCTCCTACAATGAGCAGTTCTTC. Amino acid sequence: CASSREKGSSSYNEQFF.

The chain carries TRBV27 and TRBJ1-4; tentatively, D is TRBD1 (6 bases). Per the germline V gene, CDR1 is MNHEY and CDR2 is SMNVEV (reference sequence). The CDR3 extends over 16 amino acids. V lost 2 bases and J 3 bases, leaving 13 bases between the germline ends. The CDR3 DNA sequence: TGTGCCAGCAGTTTAATACAGGGAGGAGCTAATGAAAAACTGTTTTTT. Amino acid sequence: CASSLIQGGANEKLFF.

V and J are TRBV11-3 and TRBJ2-2, with no clear D. Deletions cut 1 base from V and 6 bases from J, with 6 bases between. The CDR3 runs to 13 residues. Germline V gene lookup returns CDR1 SGHNT and CDR2 YENEEA. The CDR3 sequence: CASSLGGSGELFF. In nucleotides, the CDR3 is TGTGCCAGCAGCTTAGGTGGATCCGGGGAGCTGTTTTTT.

The CDR3 region is CASSVGLSGRAQETQYF. CDR3 nucleotides: TGTGCCAGCAGCGTGGGTCTTAGCGGGAGGGCCCAAGAGACCCAGTACTTC. The chain uses TRBV9 and TRBJ2-5; TRBD2 matches at 11 bases. V shed 2 bases and J 1 base; nucleotides not matched to a gene: 7. CDR3 length equals 17 residues. Germline assignment: CDR1 SGDLS and CDR2 YYNGEE.

The chain is built from TRBV5-1 and TRBJ2-3; D not certain. Germline V lookup: CDR1 SGHRS, CDR2 YFSETQ. The CDR3 runs 16 residues. The V end lost 0 bases, the J end lost 3 bases, and 14 bases lay between the germline ends. Here the CDR3 DNA reads TGCGCCAGCAGCTTGGATGGTACAACAATGACAGATACGCAGTATTTT. It encodes CASSLDGTTMTDTQYF.

The CDR3 protein is CASSYGRELFF. The CDR3 DNA reads TGTGCCAGCAGCTATGGGCGGGAGCTGTTTTTT. The chain combines TRBV6-5 with TRBJ2-2; the D is unclear. V was cut by 6 bases and J by 9 bases, with 8 bases left in between. Germline assignment: CDR1 MNHEY and CDR2 SVGAGI. There are 11 residues in the CDR3.

This clone is a singleton in its sample. The chain combines TRBV5-1 with TRBJ2-5; the D is unclear. V was trimmed by 4 bases and J by 7 bases, leaving 14 bases between them. The CDR3 has 13 amino acids. Germline V CDR1 and CDR2: SGHRS, YFSETQ. CDR3 bases: TGCGCCAGCAGCGGCCTAGTGCGAGGGACCCAGTACTTC. Amino acid sequence: CASSGLVRGTQYF. The variable domain in full, completed from reference TRBV5-1 and TRBJ2-5, reads KAGVTQTPRYLIKTRGQQVTLSCSPISGHRSVSWYQQTPGQGLQFLFEYFSETQRNKGNFPGRFSGRQFSNSRSEMNVSTLELGDSALYLCASSGLVRGTQYFGPGTRLLVL.

The chain carries TRBV29-1 and TRBJ2-3; 8 bases line up with TRBD1. The CDR3 runs 11 residues. The V segment lost 7 bases and the J segment 14 bases; nucleotides outside the gene matches: 11. Looked up from germline, CDR1 is SQVTM and CDR2 is ANQGSEA. The CDR3 reads CSAEDRDTGYF. The CDR3 region has the DNA TGCAGCGCCGAGGACAGGGATACTGGGTATTTT.

V is TRBV29-1 and J is TRBJ2-1; no clear D. V gave up 7 bases and J gave up 0 bases, with 10 bases separating them. This CDR3 contains 13 residues. CDR1 and CDR2 from the germline V gene are SQVTM and ANQGSEA. The CDR3 region is CSGSVSSYNEQFF. CDR3 coding DNA: TGCAGCGGGTCAGTAAGCTCCTACAATGAGCAGTTCTTC.

In this sample, this clone turned up once. CDR3 DNA sequence: TGTGCCAGCAGCCAAACCGGGACGCACCTTGTCAATGAGCAGTTCTTC. This gives the protein CASSQTGTHLVNEQFF. This chain connects TRBV6-4 to TRBJ2-1, with D possibly being TRBD1 or TRBD2 (5 bases each). This CDR3 spans 16 amino acids. Trimming cost V 6 bases and J 6 bases, with 21 bases left between them. Germline V gives CDR1 MRHNA, CDR2 SNTAGT.

This clone appeared once. V usage is TRBV9 and J usage is TRBJ2-7; 12 nucleotides align to TRBD2. V lost 0 bases and J lost 6; bases outside the gene matches: 7. Germline CDR1 SGDLS, CDR2 YYNGEE. There are 16 residues in the CDR3. In DNA form, the CDR3 reads TGTGCCAGCAGCGTAGCCCACCTAGCGGGAGGGTCCGAGCAGTACTTC. Translated: CASSVAHLAGGSEQYF.

The rearrangement links TRBV6-1 to TRBJ2-3, with D uncertain. CDR1 and CDR2 (germline): MNHNS, SASEGT. Trimming took 2 bases from V and 10 from J, leaving 10 bases between them. This CDR3 spans 12 amino acids. CDR3 sequence reads: CASSERASPQYF. Here the CDR3 DNA reads TGTGCCAGCAGTGAAAGGGCCTCCCCGCAGTATTTT.

This clone has just one count. The chain joins TRBV18 to TRBJ2-7; the match to TRBD1 covers 11 bases. J gave up 5 bases and V 4 bases, and 10 bases lay outside the gene matches. Germline V gives CDR1 KGHSH, CDR2 LQKENI. CDR3 size: 16 residues. For the CDR3, the DNA is TGTGCCAGCTCACTTCAGACCGGGACAGGGGGGAACGAGCAGTACTTC. It translates to CASSLQTGTGGNEQYF. The full variable domain, rest sourced from reference TRBV18 and TRBJ2-7, is NAGVMQNPRHLVRRRGQEARLRCSPMKGHSHVYWYRQLPEEGLKFMVYLQKENIIDESGMPKERFSAEFPKEGPSILRIQQVVRGDSAAYFCASSLQTGTGGNEQYFGPGTRLTVT.

The J gene is TRBJ2-3, the V gene TRBV7-2; D possibly corresponds to TRBD2 (5 bases). Germline V CDR1 and CDR2: SGHTA, FQGNSA. The CDR3 length is 15 residues. Trimming cost V 3 bases and J 4 bases, with 14 bases left between them. The CDR3 protein is CASSLGGSGPDTQYF. The CDR3 DNA sequence: TGTGCCAGCAGCTTGGGTGGGAGTGGCCCAGATACGCAGTATTTT.

This rearrangement joins TRBV5-1 to TRBJ1-1; D is ambiguous. There are 12 residues in the CDR3. Germline V gives CDR1 SGHRS, CDR2 YFSETQ. V was pared by 0 bases and J by 11 bases, with 11 bases between. CDR3: CASSLAGESAFF. The CDR3 DNA follows: TGCGCCAGCAGCTTGGCCGGGGAATCGGCTTTCTTT.

The gene calls are TRBV18 and TRBJ1-1; D not resolved. CDR3 length equals 12 residues. CDR1 is KGHSH, CDR2 LQKENI, per germline. V dropped 2 bases and J dropped 6 bases, with 7 bases sitting between them. Here the CDR3 DNA reads TGTGCCAGCTCACCAGCTCTCTCTGAAGCTTTCTTT. This gives the protein CASSPALSEAFF.

The chain links TRBV5-1 to TRBJ2-1; D ambiguous. This CDR3 has 14 amino acids. V was cut by 1 base and J by 6 bases, with 11 bases left in between. Per the germline V gene, CDR1 is SGHRS and CDR2 is YFSETQ. CDR3 in DNA: TGCGCCAGCAGCTTGTGGATTTCGGGCAATGAGCAGTTCTTC. Protein sequence: CASSLWISGNEQFF. The variable domain in full, completed from reference TRBV5-1 and TRBJ2-1, reads KAGVTQTPRYLIKTRGQQVTLSCSPISGHRSVSWYQQTPGQGLQFLFEYFSETQRNKGNFPGRFSGRQFSNSRSEMNVSTLELGDSALYLCASSLWISGNEQFFGPGTRLTVL.

The CDR3 DNA reads as TGTGCCAGCAGCTTACTCCGAGACCTTGCCAATGAGCAGTTCTTC. Its translation is CASSLLRDLANEQFF. The J gene is TRBJ2-1, the V gene TRBV7-6; D is undetermined. This CDR3 is 15 amino acids long. Trimming took off 2 bases at V and 6 bases at J, with 14 bases between the two ends. Per the germline V gene, CDR1 is SGHVS and CDR2 is FNYEAQ.